This T cell receptor beta chain was retrieved from a study of T cells expressing NK-cell markers. Turning to the study itself: The study sequenced eight donors, seven HCMV-seropositive and one seronegative. Findings and caveats of the study: The same clonotypes also predominated in the CD3+CD56-NKG2C+ fraction of several donors.

Concerning this clonotype itself: The antigen is undetermined.

TCRdb re-called the 5' RACE reads and catalogs CDR3 proteins one per entry, DNA excluded. The ten top clones account for 9.5% to 12%, within a sample of about 390,000 distinct CDR3 sequences. Germline V gene data show CDR1 as SGHRS and CDR2 as YFSETQ. This CDR3 comprises 16 residues. The sequence came from a woman in her 50s in good health. V is TRBV5-1 and J is TRBJ2-2; TCRdb names TRBD2, which stays unverified in the absence of DNA. The material sequenced was blood T cells: a sorted CD56 or NKG2C T cell subset, CD4+ or CD8+ T cells, or bulk PBMC T cells (not recorded which). This chain's CDR3 is CASSLRTSGITGELFF.